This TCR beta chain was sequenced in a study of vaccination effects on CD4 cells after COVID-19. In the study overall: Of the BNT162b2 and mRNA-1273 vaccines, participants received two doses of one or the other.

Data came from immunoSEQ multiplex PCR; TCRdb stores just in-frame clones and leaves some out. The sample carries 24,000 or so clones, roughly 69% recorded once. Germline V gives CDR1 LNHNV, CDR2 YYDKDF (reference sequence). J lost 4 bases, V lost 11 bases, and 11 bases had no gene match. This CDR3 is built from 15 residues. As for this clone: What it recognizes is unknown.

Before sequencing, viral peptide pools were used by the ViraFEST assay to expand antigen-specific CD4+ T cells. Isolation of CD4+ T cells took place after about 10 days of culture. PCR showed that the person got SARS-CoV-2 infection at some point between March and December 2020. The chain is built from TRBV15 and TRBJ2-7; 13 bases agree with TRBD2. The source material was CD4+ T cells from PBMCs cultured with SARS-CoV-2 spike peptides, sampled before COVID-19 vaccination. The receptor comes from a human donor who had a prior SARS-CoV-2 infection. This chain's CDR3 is CASANGLAGAYEQYF. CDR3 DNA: TGTGCCTCGGCGAATGGACTAGCGGGGGCATACGAGCAGTACTTC.